The source of this TCR beta chain is a study of blood T cell repertoires in COVID-19. Methods used by the authors: Amplifying reference gene primers gave estimates of nucleated cell counts. TCRdb's copy holds only in-frame clones and misses some; the assay was immunoSEQ multiplex PCR. That table supplies the V and J calls and clone size; D and trimming were determined from the DNA. The sample includes over 300,000 clones, around 89% of them seen just once. This clone came up once. J lost 1 base, V lost 0 bases, and 2 bases had no gene match. The germline gives CDR1 MNHEY, CDR2 SMNVEV (reference sequence). CDR3 length equals 15 residues.

Sequenced material: peripheral blood. The chain carries TRBV27 and TRBJ1-1, with 7 bases aligning to TRBD1. The sequence was obtained from a man younger than 35 who had recovered from COVID-19. The CDR3 DNA reads TGTGCCAGCAGTTTATCGTGGACAGGGAACACTGAAGCTTTCTTT. Its translation is CASSLSWTGNTEAFF.